This T cell receptor beta chain is from a study of PD-1 blockade in classical Hodgkin lymphoma. Remarks on this clone: Its specificity is not known.

Repertoires were generated with immunoSEQ multiplex PCR, while TCRdb's copy carries only in-frame clones and drops some. The sample lists over 5,500 clones; around four fifths were seen once. Relapses following autologous stem cell transplantation were seen in all patients, with brentuximab vedotin exposure varying. Isolation of CD4+ T cells from thawed PBMCs was performed by magnetic negative selection. Study outcomes and limitations: Prior to therapy, complete responders displayed diversity much like that of newly diagnosed patients.

V shed 3 bases, J shed 0 bases, and the junction held 3 bases outside the gene matches. The CDR3 consists of 15 residues. The germline V gene has CDR1 SGHNT and CDR2 YYREEE (reference sequence). This chain uses TRBV5-4 with TRBJ1-1, with 9 nucleotides matching TRBD1. The sequence was obtained from a human donor with classical Hodgkin lymphoma. The input for sequencing was CD4+ T cells from blood, taken at baseline. This chain's CDR3 is CASSSDRGVNTEAFF. CDR3 sequence (DNA): TGTGCCAGCAGCTCCGACAGGGGGGTGAACACTGAAGCTTTCTTT.